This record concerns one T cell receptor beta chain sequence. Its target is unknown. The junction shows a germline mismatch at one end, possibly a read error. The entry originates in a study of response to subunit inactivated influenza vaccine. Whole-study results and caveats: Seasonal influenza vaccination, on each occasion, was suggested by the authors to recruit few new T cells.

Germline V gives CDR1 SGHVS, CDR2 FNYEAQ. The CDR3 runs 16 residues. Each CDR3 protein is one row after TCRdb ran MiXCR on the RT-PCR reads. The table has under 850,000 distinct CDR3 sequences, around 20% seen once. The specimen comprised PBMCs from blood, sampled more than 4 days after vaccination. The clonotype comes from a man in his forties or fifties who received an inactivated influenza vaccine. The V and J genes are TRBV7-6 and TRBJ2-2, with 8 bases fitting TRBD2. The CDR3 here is CATKGSGDPNTGELFF. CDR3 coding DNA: TGTGCGACTAAGGGTAGCGGGGACCCGAATACCGGGGAGCTGTTTTTT. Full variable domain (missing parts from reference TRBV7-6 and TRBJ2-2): GAGVSQSPRYKVTKRGQDVALRCDPISGHVSLYWYRQALGQGPEFLTYFNYEAQQDKSGLPNDRFSAERPEGSISTLTIQRTEQRDSAMYRCATKGSGDPNTGELFFGEGSRLTVL.